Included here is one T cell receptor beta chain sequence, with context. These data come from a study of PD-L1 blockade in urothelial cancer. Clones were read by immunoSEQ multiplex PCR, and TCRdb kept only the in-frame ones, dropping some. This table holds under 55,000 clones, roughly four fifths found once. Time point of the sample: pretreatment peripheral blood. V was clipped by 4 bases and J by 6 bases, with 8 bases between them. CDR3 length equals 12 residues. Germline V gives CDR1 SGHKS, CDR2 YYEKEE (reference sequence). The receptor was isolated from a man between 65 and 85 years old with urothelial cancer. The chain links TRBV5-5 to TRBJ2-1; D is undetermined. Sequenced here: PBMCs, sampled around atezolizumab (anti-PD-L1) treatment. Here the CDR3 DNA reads TGTGCCAGCAGCACGACGGGCAATGAGCAGTTCTTC. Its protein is CASSTTGNEQFF.